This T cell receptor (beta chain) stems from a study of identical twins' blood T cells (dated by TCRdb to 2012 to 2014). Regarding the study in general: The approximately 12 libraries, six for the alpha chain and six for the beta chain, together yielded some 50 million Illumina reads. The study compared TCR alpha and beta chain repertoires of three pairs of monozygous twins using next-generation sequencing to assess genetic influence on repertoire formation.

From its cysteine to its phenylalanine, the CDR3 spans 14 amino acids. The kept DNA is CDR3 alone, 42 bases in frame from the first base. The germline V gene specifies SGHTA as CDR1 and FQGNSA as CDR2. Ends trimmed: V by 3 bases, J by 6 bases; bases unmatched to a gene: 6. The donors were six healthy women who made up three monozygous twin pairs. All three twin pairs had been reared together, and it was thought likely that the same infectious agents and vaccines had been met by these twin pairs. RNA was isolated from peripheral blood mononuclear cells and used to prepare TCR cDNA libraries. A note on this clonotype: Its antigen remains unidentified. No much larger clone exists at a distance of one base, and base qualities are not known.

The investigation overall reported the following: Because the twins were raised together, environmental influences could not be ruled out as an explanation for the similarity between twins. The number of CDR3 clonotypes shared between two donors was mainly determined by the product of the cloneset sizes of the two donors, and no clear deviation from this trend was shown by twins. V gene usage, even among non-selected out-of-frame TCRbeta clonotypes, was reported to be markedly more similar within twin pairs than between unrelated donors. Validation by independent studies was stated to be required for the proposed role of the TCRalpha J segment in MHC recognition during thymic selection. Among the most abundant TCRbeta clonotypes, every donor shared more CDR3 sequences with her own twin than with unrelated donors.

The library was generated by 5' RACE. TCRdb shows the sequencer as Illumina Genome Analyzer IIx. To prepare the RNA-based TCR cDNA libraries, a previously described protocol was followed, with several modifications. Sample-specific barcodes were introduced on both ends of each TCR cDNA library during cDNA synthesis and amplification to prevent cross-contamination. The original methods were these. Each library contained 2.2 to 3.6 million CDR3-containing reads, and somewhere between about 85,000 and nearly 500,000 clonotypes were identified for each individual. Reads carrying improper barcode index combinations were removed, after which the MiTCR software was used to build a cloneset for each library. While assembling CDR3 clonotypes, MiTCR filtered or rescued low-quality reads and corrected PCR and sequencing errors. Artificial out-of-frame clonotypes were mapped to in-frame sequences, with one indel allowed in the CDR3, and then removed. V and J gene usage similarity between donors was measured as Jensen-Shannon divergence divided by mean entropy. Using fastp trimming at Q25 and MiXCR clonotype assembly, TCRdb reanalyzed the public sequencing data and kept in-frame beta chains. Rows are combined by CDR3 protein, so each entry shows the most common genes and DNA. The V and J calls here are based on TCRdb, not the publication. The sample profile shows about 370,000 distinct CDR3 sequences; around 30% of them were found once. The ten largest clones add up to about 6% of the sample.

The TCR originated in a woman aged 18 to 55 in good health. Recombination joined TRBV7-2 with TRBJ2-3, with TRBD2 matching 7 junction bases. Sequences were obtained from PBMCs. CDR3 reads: CASSFGLVADTQYF. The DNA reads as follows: TGTGCCAGCAGCTTTGGACTAGTTGCTGATACGCAGTATTTT.